The 20 T cell receptor beta chains below were found in one sample sequenced in a study of T cell changes during pregnancy in multiple sclerosis. TCRdb keeps only in-frame clones here, not all; method: immunoSEQ multiplex PCR. This sample yields approximately 60,000 clones, of which roughly 88% are seen a single time; under 1.5% belongs to the top ten. The material was peripheral blood, obtained in the second trimester of pregnancy. The receptors derive from a female donor with multiple sclerosis, enrolled in a pregnancy study.

The J gene is TRBJ2-2, the V gene TRBV13; D gene unclear. CDR1 PRHDT and CDR2 FYEKMQ come from the germline V gene (reference sequence). This CDR3 region has 14 residues. Trimming took off 1 base at V and 1 base at J, with 4 bases between the two ends. The CDR3 region has the DNA TGTGCCAGCAGCTTAGACAGGAACACCGGGGAGCTGTTTTTT. It yields the protein CASSLDRNTGELFF.

V and J are TRBV9 and TRBJ2-7, with D unresolved. The CDR3 totals 14 residues. Germline-derived CDR1 and CDR2 are SGDLS and YYNGEE. Trimming took off 0 bases at V and 0 bases at J, with 7 bases between the two ends. This CDR3 reads CASSVGPDSYEQYF. CDR3 in DNA: TGTGCCAGCAGCGTAGGGCCCGACTCCTACGAGCAGTACTTC.

The chain is built from TRBV28 and TRBJ2-1, with 8 bases fitting TRBD2. V trimming: 2 bases; J trimming: 6 bases; junction bases outside the gene matches: 9. Germline lookup yields CDR1 MDHEN and CDR2 SYDVKM. CDR3 length equals 16 residues. The CDR3 coding sequence is TGTGCCAGCAGTTTAGCGGGGGGTCCGGCGATCAATGAGCAGTTCTTC. Encoded protein: CASSLAGGPAINEQFF.

This chain joins TRBV29-1 and TRBJ1-1; weak D call: TRBD1 (5 bases). This CDR3 is 13 amino acids long. CDR1 is SQVTM and CDR2 is ANQGSEA in the germline V gene. V lost 3 bases to trimming and J lost 5 bases, with 13 bases between them. CDR3 loop: CSVDGQPWTEAFF. As DNA, the CDR3 is TGCAGCGTTGACGGACAACCGTGGACTGAAGCTTTCTTT.

The table lists this clone with a few counts. This chain links TRBV15 with TRBJ1-1; D gene ambiguous. Deletions cut 1 base from V and 2 bases from J, with 8 bases between. Germline CDR1 reads LNHNV; CDR2 reads YYDKDF (reference sequence). This CDR3 comprises 14 residues. CDR3 in DNA: TGTGCCACCAGCAGAGCATGGAGAAACACTGAAGCTTTCTTT. Encoded protein: CATSRAWRNTEAFF.

By share of the sample, this clone is medium-sized (0.01 to 0.1%). The chain combines TRBV6-4 with TRBJ1-1; D is undetermined. Germline V gives CDR1 MRHNA, CDR2 SNTAGT. The ends were cut back, 0 bases at V and 2 bases at J, with 10 bases in the middle. The CDR3 has 15 amino acids. The CDR3: CASSDSPEGNTEAFF. In nucleotides, the CDR3 is TGTGCCAGCAGTGACTCCCCGGAGGGAAACACTGAAGCTTTCTTT.

CDR3 in DNA: TGTGCCAGCAGTTTATTCGCGGGGGGGCAACACAATGAGCAGTTCTTC. This sequence encodes CASSLFAGGQHNEQFF. This chain uses TRBV27 with TRBJ2-1, with 9 bases aligning to TRBD2. V lost 1 base to trimming and J lost 5 bases; unmatched junction nucleotides: 6. The germline V gene encodes CDR1 MNHEY and CDR2 SMNVEV (reference sequence). This CDR3 is 16 amino acids long.

The V call is TRBV6-4, the J call TRBJ2-1; 13 bases match TRBD2. CDR3 length: 15 residues. J was trimmed by 4 bases and V by 6 bases; bases with no gene match: 3. Germline CDR1 reads MRHNA; CDR2 reads SNTAGT. The CDR3 coding sequence is TGTGCCAGCAGCCAACTAGCGGGGGGGTACAATGAGCAGTTCTTC. This sequence encodes CASSQLAGGYNEQFF.

This chain joins TRBV6-1 and TRBJ1-1; D gene unclear. The CDR3 has 13 amino acids. Trimming shortened V by 2 bases and J by 5 bases, and 9 bases separated the two germline ends. Germline V gene data show CDR1 as MNHNS and CDR2 as SASEGT. The CDR3 is CASSESLATEAFF. In DNA form, the CDR3 reads TGTGCCAGCAGTGAAAGTCTGGCAACTGAAGCTTTCTTT.

The chain uses TRBV5-1 and TRBJ2-2; 8 bases are shared with TRBD1. J was trimmed by 6 bases and V by 2 bases; bases with no gene match: 6. CDR3 length: 15 residues. The V gene's germline CDR1 is SGHRS and CDR2 YFSETQ. The CDR3 DNA follows: TGCGCCAGCAGCTTCTCTGGACAGGGATCCGGGGAGCTGTTTTTT. Its translation: CASSFSGQGSGELFF.

The rearrangement links TRBV4-1 to TRBJ2-7, with 9 bases identical to TRBD1. Germline assignment: CDR1 MGHRA and CDR2 YSYEKL. The CDR3 length is 14 residues. The trim removed 2 bases at V and 7 bases at J, leaving 6 bases unmatched. This CDR3 is CASSQIGQGREQYF. CDR3 sequence (DNA): TGCGCCAGCAGCCAAATAGGACAGGGGCGAGAGCAGTACTTC.

J is TRBJ1-5 and V is TRBV4-1; D gene unclear. The CDR3 loop spans 14 amino acids. V was shortened by 4 bases and J by 6 bases, with 13 bases between the two germline ends. Germline values: CDR1 MGHRA, CDR2 YSYEKL. The chain's CDR3 is CASSPRVSAQPQHF. The DNA for the CDR3 is TGCGCCAGCAGCCCGAGGGTTAGCGCTCAGCCCCAGCATTTT.

This chain links TRBV7-2 with TRBJ1-5; no clear D gene. The germline V and J ends were trimmed by 1 base and 3 bases, with 16 bases remaining between them. This CDR3 region has 17 residues. Germline V CDR1 and CDR2: SGHTA, FQGNSA. Written as DNA, the CDR3 is TGTGCCAGCAGCTTAGGTCGGTGGGGAGGGTACAATCAGCCCCAGCATTTT. Encoded protein: CASSLGRWGGYNQPQHF.

This clone came up a few times. V usage is TRBV7-2 and J usage is TRBJ1-6; D is ambiguous. The germline V gene encodes CDR1 SGHTA and CDR2 FQGNSA. V lost 5 bases to trimming and J lost 7 bases, with 15 bases between them. This CDR3 is built from 15 residues. The CDR3 bases are TGTGCCAGCAGCCCCAATGGGAGTACCAATTCACCCCTCCACTTT. It specifies CASSPNGSTNSPLHF.

This clone was detected only once. V is TRBV29-1 and J is TRBJ1-2; TRBD1 matches 8 bases. CDR1 and CDR2 from the germline V gene are SQVTM and ANQGSEA. The CDR3 has 11 residues. J gave up 11 bases and V 4 bases, and 6 bases lay outside the gene matches. CDR3 nucleotide sequence: TGCAGCGTTGGCGGACAGGGCTCGTACACCTTC. The encoded protein is CSVGGQGSYTF. Together with reference TRBV29-1 and TRBJ1-2, the CDR3 gives the full variable domain: SAVISQKPSRDICQRGTSLTIQCQVDSQVTMMFWYRQQPGQSLTLIATANQGSEATYESGFVIDKFPISRPNLTFSTLTVSNMSPEDSSIYLCSVGGQGSYTFGSGTRLTVV.

The chain couples TRBV30 to TRBJ1-1; D is ambiguous. This CDR3 spans 15 amino acids. V dropped 4 bases and J dropped 3 bases, with 18 bases sitting between them. CDR1 GTSNPN and CDR2 SVGIG come from the germline V gene (reference sequence). CDR3 sequence reads: CAWTPIRDIDTEAFF. The DNA of the CDR3 is TGTGCCTGGACTCCTATTCGGGATATAGACACTGAAGCTTTCTTT.

V and J are TRBV2 and TRBJ1-5; TRBD1 agrees at 8 bases. The junction had 9 bases not matched to a gene; V was cut back by 2 bases and J by 6 bases. This CDR3 spans 16 amino acids. The germline CDR1 and CDR2 sequences are SNHLY and FYNNEI. The CDR3 is CASSEQGAASGQPQHF. CDR3 coding DNA: TGTGCCAGCAGTGAACAGGGGGCGGCCTCAGGTCAGCCCCAGCATTTT.

The CDR3 bases are TGCGCCAGCAGCCCCGCGGTTGGGGCCAACGTCCTGACTTTC. It encodes CASSPAVGANVLTF. V gene TRBV5-1 combines with J gene TRBJ2-6; D remains unclear. The CDR3 has 14 residues. V was trimmed by 4 bases and J by 3 bases, leaving 8 bases between them. The germline CDR1 and CDR2 sequences are SGHRS and YFSETQ. The whole variable domain, filled in from reference TRBV5-1 and TRBJ2-6, reads KAGVTQTPRYLIKTRGQQVTLSCSPISGHRSVSWYQQTPGQGLQFLFEYFSETQRNKGNFPGRFSGRQFSNSRSEMNVSTLELGDSALYLCASSPAVGANVLTFGAGSRLTVL.

This chain connects TRBV9 to TRBJ2-3, with TRBD1 matching 7 bases. This CDR3 has 18 residues. Germline V gene lookup returns CDR1 SGDLS and CDR2 YYNGEE. Trimming cost V 1 base and J 0 bases; bases outside gene matches: 11. DNA of the CDR3: TGTGCCAGCAGCGTACCCTCTGGGGACAGTCCTAGCACAGATACGCAGTATTTT. This translates into CASSVPSGDSPSTDTQYF.

The chain is built from TRBV28 and TRBJ1-3; D is possibly TRBD1 (6 bases). V lost 7 bases, J lost 3 bases, and 13 bases lay in between. Germline V CDR1 and CDR2: MDHEN, SYDVKM. The CDR3 covers 14 residues. CDR3 sequence (DNA): TGTGCCAGCACCTCCAGGGGTCGTGGAAACACCATATATTTT. Protein: CASTSRGRGNTIYF.